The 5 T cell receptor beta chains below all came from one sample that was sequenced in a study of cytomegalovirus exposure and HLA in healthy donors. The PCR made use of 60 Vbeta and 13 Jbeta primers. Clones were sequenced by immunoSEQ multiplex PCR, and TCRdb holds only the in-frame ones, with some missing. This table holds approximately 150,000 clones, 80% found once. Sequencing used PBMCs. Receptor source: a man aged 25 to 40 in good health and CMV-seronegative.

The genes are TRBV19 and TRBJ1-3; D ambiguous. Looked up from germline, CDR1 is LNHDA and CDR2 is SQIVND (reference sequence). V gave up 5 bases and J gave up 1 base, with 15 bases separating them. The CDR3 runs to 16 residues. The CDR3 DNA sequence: TGTGCCAGTAGTTACCCTCCGGGAATTTCTGGAAACACCATATATTTT. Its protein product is CASSYPPGISGNTIYF.

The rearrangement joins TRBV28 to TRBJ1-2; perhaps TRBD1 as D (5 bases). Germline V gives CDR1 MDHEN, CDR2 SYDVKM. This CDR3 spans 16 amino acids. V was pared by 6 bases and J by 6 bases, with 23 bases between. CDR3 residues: CASSPGFSGVVHGYTF. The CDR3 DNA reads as TGTGCCAGCAGCCCTGGTTTTTCGGGGGTTGTTCATGGCTACACCTTC.

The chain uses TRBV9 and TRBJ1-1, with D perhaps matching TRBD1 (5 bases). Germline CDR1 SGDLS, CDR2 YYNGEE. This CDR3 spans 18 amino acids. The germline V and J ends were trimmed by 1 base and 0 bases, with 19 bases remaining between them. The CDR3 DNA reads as TGTGCCAGCAGCGTACGACCGGGAGGCGGGGGGATGAACACTGAAGCTTTCTTT. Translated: CASSVRPGGGGMNTEAFF. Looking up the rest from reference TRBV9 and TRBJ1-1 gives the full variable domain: DSGVTQTPKHLITATGQRVTLRCSPRSGDLSVYWYQQSLDQGLQFLIQYYNGEERAKGNILERFSAQQFPDLHSELNLSSLELGDSALYFCASSVRPGGGGMNTEAFFGQGTRLTVV.

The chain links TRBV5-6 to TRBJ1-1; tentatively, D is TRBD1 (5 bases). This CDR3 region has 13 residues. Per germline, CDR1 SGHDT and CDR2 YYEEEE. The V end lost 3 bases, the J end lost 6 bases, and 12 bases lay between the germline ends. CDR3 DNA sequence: TGTGCCAGCAGCTCTCAGGGAGGATCTGAAGCTTTCTTT. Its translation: CASSSQGGSEAFF.

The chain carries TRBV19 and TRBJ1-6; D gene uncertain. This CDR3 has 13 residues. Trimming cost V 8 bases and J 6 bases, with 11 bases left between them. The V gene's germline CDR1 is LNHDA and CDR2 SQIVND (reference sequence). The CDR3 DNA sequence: TGTGCCAGTTCTGACAACCCTAATTCACCCCTCCACTTT. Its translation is CASSDNPNSPLHF.